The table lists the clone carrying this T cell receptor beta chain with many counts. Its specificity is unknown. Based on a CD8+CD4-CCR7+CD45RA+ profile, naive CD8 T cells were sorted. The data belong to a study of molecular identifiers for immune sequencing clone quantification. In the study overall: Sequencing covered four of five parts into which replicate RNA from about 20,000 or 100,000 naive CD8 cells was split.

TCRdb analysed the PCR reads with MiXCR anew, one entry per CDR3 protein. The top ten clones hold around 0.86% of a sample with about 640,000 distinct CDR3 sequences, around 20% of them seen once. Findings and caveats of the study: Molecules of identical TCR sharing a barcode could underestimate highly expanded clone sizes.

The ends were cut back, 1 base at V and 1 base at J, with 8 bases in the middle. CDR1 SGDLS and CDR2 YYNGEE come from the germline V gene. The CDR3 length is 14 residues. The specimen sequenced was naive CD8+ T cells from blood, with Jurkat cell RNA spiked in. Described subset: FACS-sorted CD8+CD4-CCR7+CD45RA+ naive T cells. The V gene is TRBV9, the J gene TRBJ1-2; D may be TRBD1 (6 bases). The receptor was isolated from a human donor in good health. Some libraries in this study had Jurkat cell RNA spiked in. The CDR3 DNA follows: TGTGCCAGCAGCGTACAGGGGCTTAACTATGGCTACACCTTC. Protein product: CASSVQGLNYGYTF.